This record concerns one T cell receptor beta chain sequence. This entry belongs to a study of blood T cell repertoires in COVID-19. Germline-derived CDR1 and CDR2 are DFQATT and SNEGSKA (reference sequence). Trimming removed 4 bases at V and 4 bases at J, with 7 bases between. This CDR3 comprises 11 residues. In the authors' methods: Amplifying reference gene primers gave estimates of nucleated cell counts. Sequencing used immunoSEQ multiplex PCR; TCRdb keeps in-frame clones, though not all of them. The DNA gave D and trimming, while V, J and clone size come from that table. The sample lists fewer than 650,000 clones, about 88% occurring once.

This rearrangement joins TRBV20-1 to TRBJ1-2; D perhaps matches TRBD1 (5 bases). Input material: peripheral blood. This TCR derives from a woman aged 50 to 65 with COVID-19, enrolled during active disease. The DNA for the CDR3 is TGCAGTGCTACAGGGTTCTATGGCTACACCTTC. Amino acids: CSATGFYGYTF.